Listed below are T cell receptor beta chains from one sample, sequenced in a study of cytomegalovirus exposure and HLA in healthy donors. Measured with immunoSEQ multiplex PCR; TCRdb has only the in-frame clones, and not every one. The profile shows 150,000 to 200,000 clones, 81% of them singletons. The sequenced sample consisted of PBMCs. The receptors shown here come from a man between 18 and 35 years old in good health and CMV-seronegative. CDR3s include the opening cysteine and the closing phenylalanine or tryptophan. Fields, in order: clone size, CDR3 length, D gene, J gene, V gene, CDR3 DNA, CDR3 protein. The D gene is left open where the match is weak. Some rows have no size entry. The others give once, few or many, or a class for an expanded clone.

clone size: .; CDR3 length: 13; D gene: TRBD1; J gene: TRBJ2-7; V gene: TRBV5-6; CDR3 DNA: TGTGCCAGCAGTATGACAGGGGGCGTTCCTCAGTACTTC; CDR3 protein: CASSMTGGVPQYF
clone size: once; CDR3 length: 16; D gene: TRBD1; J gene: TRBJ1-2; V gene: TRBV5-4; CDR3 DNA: TGTGCCAGCAGCCCAAGCAGACAGGGAACTAACTATGGCTACACCTTC; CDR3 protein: CASSPSRQGTNYGYTF
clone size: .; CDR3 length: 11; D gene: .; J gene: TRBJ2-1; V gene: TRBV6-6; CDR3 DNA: TGTGCCAGCAGCCACACGAATGAGCAGTTCTTC; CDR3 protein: CASSHTNEQFF
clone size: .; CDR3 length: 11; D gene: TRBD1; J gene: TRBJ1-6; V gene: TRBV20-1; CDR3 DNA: TGCAGCGCAGGGGGAATTTCACCCCTCCACTTT; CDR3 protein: CSAGGISPLHF
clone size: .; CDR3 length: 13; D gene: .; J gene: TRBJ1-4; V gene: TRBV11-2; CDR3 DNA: TGTGCCAGCAGCTTGCCATGGGCTGAAAAACTGTTTTTT; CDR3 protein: CASSLPWAEKLFF
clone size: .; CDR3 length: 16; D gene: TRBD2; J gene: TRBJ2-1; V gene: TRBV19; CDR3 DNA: TGTGCCAGTAGCCCCCCCCCAGCGGGAGTTGGCAATGAGCAGTTCTTC; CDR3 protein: CASSPPPAGVGNEQFF
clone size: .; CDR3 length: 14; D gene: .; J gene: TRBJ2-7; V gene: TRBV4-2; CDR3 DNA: TGTGCCAGCAGCTTTACCGGGATTTCCTACGAGCAGTACTTC; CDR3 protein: CASSFTGISYEQYF
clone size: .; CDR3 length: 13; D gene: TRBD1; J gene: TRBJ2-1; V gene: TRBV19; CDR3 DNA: TGTGCCAGTAGCGGGGACAGCTACAATGAGCAGTTCTTC; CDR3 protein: CASSGDSYNEQFF
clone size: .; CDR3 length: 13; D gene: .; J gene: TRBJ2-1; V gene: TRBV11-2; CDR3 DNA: TGTGCCAGCAGCTTAGGAGACAAGTATGAGCAGTTCTTC; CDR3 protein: CASSLGDKYEQFF
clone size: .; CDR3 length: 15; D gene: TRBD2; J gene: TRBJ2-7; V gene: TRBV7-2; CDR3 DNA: TGTGCCAGCAGCTTACGAGCTAGCGGACCCTACGAGCAGTACTTC; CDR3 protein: CASSLRASGPYEQYF
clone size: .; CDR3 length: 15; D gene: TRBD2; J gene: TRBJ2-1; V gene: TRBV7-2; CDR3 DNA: TGTGCCAGCAGCTTTCGCTGGACTAGCGGCAATGAGCAGTTCTTC; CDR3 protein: CASSFRWTSGNEQFF
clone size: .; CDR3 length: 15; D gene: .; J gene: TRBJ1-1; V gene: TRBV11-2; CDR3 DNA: TGTGCCAGCAGCTTAGTCGCAGGGGATAACACTGAAGCTTTCTTT; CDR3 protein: CASSLVAGDNTEAFF
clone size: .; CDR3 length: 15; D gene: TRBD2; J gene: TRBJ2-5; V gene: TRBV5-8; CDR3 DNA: TGTGCCAGCAGCTGGGCCGGGACTAGCAAAGAGACCCAGTACTTC; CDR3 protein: CASSWAGTSKETQYF
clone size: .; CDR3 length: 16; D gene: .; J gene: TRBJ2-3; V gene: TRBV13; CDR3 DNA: TGTGCCAGCAGCCCCCGGGGAATAGCGAGTAGGGATACGCAGTATTTT; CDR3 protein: CASSPRGIASRDTQYF
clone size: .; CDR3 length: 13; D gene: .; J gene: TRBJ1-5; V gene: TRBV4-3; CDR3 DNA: TGCGCCAGCAGCCAGCGGGGGGATCAGCCCCAGCATTTT; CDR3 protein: CASSQRGDQPQHF
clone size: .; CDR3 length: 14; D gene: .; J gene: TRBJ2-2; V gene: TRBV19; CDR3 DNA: TGTGCCAGTAGTTCGGGACTCTACACCGGGGAGCTGTTTTTT; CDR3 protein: CASSSGLYTGELFF
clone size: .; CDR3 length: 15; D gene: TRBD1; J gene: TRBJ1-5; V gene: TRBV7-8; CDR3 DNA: TGTGCCAGCAGCCCCCGGACAGGGGGTGATCAGCCCCAGCATTTT; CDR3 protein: CASSPRTGGDQPQHF
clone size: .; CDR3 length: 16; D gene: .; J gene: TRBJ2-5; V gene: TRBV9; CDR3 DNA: TGTGCCAGCAGCGTGGGGGCTACCGACCTCGGGGAGACCCAGTACTTC; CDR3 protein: CASSVGATDLGETQYF
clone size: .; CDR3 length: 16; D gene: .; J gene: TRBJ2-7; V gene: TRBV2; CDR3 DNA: TGTGCCAGCAGTGAGGGGGCAGGAATTGGGTCCTACGAGCAGTACTTC; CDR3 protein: CASSEGAGIGSYEQYF
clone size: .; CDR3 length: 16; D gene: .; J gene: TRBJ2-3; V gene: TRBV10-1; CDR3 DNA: TGCGCCAGCAGTGAGGCGGACAGACATGGCACAGATACGCAGTATTTT; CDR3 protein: CASSEADRHGTDTQYF
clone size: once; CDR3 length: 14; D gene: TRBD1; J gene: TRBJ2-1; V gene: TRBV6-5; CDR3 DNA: TGTGCCAGCAGTAGATACAGGGGGTCGGCTGAGCAGTTCTTC; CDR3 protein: CASSRYRGSAEQFF
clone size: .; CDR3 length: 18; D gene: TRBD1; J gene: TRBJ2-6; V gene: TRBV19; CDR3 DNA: TGTGCCAGTTCCTCCCGGGACAGGGTTTCGTCTGGGGCCAACGTCCTGACTTTC; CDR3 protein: CASSSRDRVSSGANVLTF
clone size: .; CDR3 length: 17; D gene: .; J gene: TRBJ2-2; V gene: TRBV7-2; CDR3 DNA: TGTGCCAGCAGCTCCCGTTGGTGGGGAGAGAACACCGGGGAGCTGTTTTTT; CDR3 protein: CASSSRWWGENTGELFF
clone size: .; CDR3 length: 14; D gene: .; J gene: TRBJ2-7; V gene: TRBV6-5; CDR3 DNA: TGTGCCAGCAGTTACTTGGAGGGCTCCTACGAGCAGTACTTC; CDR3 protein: CASSYLEGSYEQYF
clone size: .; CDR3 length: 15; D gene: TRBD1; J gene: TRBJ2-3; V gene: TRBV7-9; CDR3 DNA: TGTGCCAGCAGCGCGGGACAGGGGTTTACAGATACGCAGTATTTT; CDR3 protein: CASSAGQGFTDTQYF
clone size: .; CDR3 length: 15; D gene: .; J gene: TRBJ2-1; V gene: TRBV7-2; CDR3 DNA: TGTGCCAGCACACCTAGCTGGAGCTCCTACAATGAGCAGTTCTTC; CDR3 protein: CASTPSWSSYNEQFF
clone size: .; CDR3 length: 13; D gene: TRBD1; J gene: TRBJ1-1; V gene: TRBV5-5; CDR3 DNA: TGTGCCAGCAGCTTCGGGACAGGGGGCGAAGCTTTCTTT; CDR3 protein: CASSFGTGGEAFF
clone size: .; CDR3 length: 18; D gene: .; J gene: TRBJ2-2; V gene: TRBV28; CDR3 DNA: TGTGCCAGCAGCTTGTCCTCTCCCGGGACACTCAACACCGGGGAGCTGTTTTTT; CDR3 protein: CASSLSSPGTLNTGELFF
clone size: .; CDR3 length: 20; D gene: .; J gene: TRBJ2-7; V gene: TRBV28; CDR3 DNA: TGTGCCAGCAGTTTTAAGATCGTCCGAGGGGGGGCATGGGCTACCTACGAGCAGTACTTC; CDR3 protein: CASSFKIVRGGAWATYEQYF
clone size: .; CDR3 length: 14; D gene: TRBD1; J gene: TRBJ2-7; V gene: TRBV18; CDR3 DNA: TGTGCCAGCTCGACCGGGACAGGGACCTACGAGCAGTACTTC; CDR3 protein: CASSTGTGTYEQYF
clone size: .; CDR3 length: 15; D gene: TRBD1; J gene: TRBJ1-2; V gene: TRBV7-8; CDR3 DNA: TGTGCCAGCAGCTTCACAGGGGTTGCTAACTATGGCTACACCTTC; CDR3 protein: CASSFTGVANYGYTF
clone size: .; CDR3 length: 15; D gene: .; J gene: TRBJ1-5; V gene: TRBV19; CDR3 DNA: TGTGCCAGTAGTATTCAGGGTAAGAGCAATCAGCCCCAGCATTTT; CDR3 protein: CASSIQGKSNQPQHF
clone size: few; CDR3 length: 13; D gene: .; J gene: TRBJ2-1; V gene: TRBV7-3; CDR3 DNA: TGTGCCAGCAGCCTCACTAGGTTCGATGAGCAGTTCTTC; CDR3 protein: CASSLTRFDEQFF
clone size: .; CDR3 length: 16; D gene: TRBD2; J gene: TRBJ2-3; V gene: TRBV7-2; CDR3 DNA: TGTGCCAGCAGCCCCTTAGCGGGCCTTAGCACAGATACGCAGTATTTT; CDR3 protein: CASSPLAGLSTDTQYF
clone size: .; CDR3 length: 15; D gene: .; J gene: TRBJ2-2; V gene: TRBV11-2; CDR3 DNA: TGTGCCAGCAGCGTAGCCACGGCGAACACCGGGGAGCTGTTTTTT; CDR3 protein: CASSVATANTGELFF
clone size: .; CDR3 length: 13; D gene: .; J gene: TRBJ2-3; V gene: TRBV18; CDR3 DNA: TGTGCCAGCTCACCCAGGGCCACAGATACGCAGTATTTT; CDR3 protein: CASSPRATDTQYF
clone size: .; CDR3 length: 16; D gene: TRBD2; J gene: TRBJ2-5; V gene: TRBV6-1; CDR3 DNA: TGTGCCAGCAGTGAAGCGGGACTAGGAAGACAAGAGACCCAGTACTTC; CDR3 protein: CASSEAGLGRQETQYF
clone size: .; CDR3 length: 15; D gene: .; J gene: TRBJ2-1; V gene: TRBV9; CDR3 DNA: TGTGCCAGCAGCGTAGATATGGGCCCTATGGGTGAGCAGTTCTTC; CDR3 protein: CASSVDMGPMGEQFF
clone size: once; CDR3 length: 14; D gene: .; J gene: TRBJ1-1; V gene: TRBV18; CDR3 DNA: TGTGCCAGCTCACCAGCAGGGGAGAACACTGAAGCTTTCTTT; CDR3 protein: CASSPAGENTEAFF
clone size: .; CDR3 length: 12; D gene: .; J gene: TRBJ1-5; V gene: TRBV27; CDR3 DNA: TGTGCCAGCAGGGGCAGCAATCAGCCCCAGCATTTT; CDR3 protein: CASRGSNQPQHF
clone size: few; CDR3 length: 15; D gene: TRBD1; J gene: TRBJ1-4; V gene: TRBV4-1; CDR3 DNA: TGCGCCAGCAGCCTACGAACAGGGGCTGGGGAAAAACTGTTTTTT; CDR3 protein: CASSLRTGAGEKLFF
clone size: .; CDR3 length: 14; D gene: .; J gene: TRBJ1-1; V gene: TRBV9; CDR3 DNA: TGTGCCAGCAGCGTTCTGCAGGGGAACACTGAAGCTTTCTTT; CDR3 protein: CASSVLQGNTEAFF
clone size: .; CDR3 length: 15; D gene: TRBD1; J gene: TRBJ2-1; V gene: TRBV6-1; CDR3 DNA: TGTGCCAGCATAGATGGGACAGGGGGCAACAATGAGCAGTTCTTC; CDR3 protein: CASIDGTGGNNEQFF
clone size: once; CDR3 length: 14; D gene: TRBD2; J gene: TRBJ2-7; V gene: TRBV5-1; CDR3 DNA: TGCGCCAGCAGCCGGGAGGCAGTCTCCTACGAGCAGTACTTC; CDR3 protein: CASSREAVSYEQYF
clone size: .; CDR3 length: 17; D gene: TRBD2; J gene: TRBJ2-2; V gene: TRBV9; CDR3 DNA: TGTGCCAGCAGCGCCCGGGACTACAAACAAAGTACCGGGGAGCTGTTTTTT; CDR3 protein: CASSARDYKQSTGELFF
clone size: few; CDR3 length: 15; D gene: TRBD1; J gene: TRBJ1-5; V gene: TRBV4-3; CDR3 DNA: TGCGCCAGCAGCCAATGGACAGGGACGATCTGGCCCCAGCATTTT; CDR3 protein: CASSQWTGTIWPQHF
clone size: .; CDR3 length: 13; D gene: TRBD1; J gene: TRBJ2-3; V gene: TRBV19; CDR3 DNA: TGTGCCAGTGGGACAGCTAGCACAGATACGCAGTATTTT; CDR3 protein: CASGTASTDTQYF
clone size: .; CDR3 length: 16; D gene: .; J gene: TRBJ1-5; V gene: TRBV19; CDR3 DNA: TGTGCCAGTAGTATAGCCTTAACAGGGAGGGGACAGCCCCAGCATTTT; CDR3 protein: CASSIALTGRGQPQHF
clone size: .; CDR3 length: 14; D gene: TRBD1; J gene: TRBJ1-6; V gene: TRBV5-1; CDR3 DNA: TGCGCCAGCAGCACGGGACAGGAGGGTTCACCCCTCCACTTT; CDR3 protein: CASSTGQEGSPLHF
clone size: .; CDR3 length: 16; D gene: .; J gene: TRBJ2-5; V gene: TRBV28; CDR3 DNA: TGTGCCAGCAACTCTCCCGGGCTCCAGAGGGGGGAGACCCAGTACTTC; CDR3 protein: CASNSPGLQRGETQYF
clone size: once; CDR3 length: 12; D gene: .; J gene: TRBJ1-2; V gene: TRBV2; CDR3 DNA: TGTGCCAGCAGGCCCCTATCGGACAAGTACACCTTC; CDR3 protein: CASRPLSDKYTF
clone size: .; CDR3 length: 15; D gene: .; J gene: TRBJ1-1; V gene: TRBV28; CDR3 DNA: TGTGCCAGCAGCTCGCCATTTAGGGGGAACACTGAAGCTTTCTTT; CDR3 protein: CASSSPFRGNTEAFF
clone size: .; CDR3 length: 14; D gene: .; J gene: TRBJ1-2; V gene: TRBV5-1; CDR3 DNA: TGCGCCAGCAGCTCGGACAGTTCCCGGGGTGGCTACACCTTC; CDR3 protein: CASSSDSSRGGYTF
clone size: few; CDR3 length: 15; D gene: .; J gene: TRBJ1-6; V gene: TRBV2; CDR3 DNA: TGTGCCAGCAGTGAATGGAGGGACCTTAATTCACCCCTCCACTTT; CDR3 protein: CASSEWRDLNSPLHF
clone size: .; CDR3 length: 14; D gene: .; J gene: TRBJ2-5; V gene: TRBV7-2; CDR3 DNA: TGTGCCAGCAACCCCCGCGGGTTCCAAGAGACCCAGTACTTC; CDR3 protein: CASNPRGFQETQYF
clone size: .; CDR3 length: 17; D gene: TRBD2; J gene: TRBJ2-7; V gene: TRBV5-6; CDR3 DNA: TGTGCCAGCAGCGGAGGACTAGCGGGGGGGCCGACCTACGAGCAGTACTTC; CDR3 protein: CASSGGLAGGPTYEQYF
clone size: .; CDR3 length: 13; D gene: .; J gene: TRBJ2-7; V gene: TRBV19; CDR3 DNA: TGTGCCAGTAGTGTCCAGGGGAAAGGCGAGCAGTACTTC; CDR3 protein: CASSVQGKGEQYF
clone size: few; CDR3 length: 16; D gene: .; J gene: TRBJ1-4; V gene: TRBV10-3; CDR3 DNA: TGTGCCATCAGTCTAGACAGGCCCGGGACTAATGAAAAACTGTTTTTT; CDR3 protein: CAISLDRPGTNEKLFF
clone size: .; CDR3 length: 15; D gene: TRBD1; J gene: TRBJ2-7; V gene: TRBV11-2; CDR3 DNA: TGTGCCAGCAGCTTAGAGCCCGGGACAGCCTACGAGCAGTACTTC; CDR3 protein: CASSLEPGTAYEQYF